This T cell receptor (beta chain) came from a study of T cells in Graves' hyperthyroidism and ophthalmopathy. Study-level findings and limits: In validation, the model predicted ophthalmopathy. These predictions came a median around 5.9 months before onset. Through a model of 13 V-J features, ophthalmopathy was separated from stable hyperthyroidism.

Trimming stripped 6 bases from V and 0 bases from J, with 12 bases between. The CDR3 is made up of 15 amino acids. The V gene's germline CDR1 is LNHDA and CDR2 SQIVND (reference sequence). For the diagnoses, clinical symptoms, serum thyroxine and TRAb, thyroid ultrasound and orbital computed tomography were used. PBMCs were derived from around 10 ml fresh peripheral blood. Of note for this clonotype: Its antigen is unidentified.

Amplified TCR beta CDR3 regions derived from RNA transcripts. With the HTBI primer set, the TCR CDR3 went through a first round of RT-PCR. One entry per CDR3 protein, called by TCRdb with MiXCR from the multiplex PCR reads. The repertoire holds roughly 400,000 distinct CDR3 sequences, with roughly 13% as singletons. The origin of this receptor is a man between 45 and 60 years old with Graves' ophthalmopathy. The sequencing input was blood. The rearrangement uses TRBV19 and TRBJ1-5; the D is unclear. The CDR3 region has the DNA TGTGCCAGTAGCGCCCGGAAATCTAGCAATCAGCCCCAGCATTTT. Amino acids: CASSARKSSNQPQHF.